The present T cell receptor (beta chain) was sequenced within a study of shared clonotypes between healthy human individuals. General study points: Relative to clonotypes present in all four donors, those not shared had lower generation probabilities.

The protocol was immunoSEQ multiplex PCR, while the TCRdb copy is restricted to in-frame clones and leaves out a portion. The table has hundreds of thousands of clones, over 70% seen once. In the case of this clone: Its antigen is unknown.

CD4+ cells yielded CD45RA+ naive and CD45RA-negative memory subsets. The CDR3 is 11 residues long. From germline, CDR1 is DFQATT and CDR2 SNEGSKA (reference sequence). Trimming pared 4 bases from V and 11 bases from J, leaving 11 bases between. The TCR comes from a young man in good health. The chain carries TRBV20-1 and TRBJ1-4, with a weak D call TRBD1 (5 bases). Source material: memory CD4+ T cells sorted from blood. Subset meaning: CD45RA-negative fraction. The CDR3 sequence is CSANQGTKLFF. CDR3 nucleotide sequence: TGCAGTGCTAATCAGGGAACGAAACTGTTTTTT.